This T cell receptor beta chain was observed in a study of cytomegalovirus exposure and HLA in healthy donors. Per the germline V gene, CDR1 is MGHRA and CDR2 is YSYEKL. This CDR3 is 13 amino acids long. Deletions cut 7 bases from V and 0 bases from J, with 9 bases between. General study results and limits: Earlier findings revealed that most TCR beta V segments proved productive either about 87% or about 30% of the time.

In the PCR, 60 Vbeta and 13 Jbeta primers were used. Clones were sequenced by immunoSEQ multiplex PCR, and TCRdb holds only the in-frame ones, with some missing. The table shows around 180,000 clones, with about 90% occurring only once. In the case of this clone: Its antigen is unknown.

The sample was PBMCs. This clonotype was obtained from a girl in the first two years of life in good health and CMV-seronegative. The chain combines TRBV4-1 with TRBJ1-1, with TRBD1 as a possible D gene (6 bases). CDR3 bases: TGCGCCAGCAAAGGGGGTATGAACACTGAAGCTTTCTTT. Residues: CASKGGMNTEAFF.